This is a list of T cell receptor beta chains from one sample in a study of cytomegalovirus exposure and HLA in healthy donors. The protocol was immunoSEQ multiplex PCR, while the TCRdb copy is restricted to in-frame clones and leaves out a portion. The data hold 60,000 to 90,000 clones, with 65% to 75% observed a single time. The sample taken for sequencing was PBMCs. These receptors came from a man in his forties or fifties in good health and CMV-seropositive. Both conserved end residues are part of each CDR3. A D gene is named only where the DNA matches it firmly. A clone size is listed for some rows: how often the clone was seen (once, few, many), or a class if it is expanded.

d_gene: TRBD2; abundance: -; j_gene: TRBJ2-1; v_gene: TRBV29-1; CDR3aa: CSVEAGGYNEQFF; CDR3nt: TGCAGCGTTGAAGCGGGGGGATACAATGAGCAGTTCTTC
d_gene: TRBD2; abundance: -; j_gene: TRBJ2-5; v_gene: TRBV5-5; CDR3aa: CASSFLAGARQETQYF; CDR3nt: TGTGCCAGCAGCTTCCTAGCGGGAGCACGCCAAGAGACCCAGTACTTC
d_gene: TRBD2; abundance: -; j_gene: TRBJ2-2; v_gene: TRBV9; CDR3aa: CASSIRDYLTGELFF; CDR3nt: TGTGCCAGCAGCATTCGGGACTACCTCACCGGGGAGCTGTTTTTT
d_gene: -; abundance: once; j_gene: TRBJ1-1; v_gene: TRBV6-5; CDR3aa: CASFFTEQNTEAFF; CDR3nt: TGTGCCAGCTTCTTTACAGAGCAGAACACTGAAGCTTTCTTT
d_gene: TRBD1; abundance: few; j_gene: TRBJ1-4; v_gene: TRBV2; CDR3aa: CASSARDREKLFF; CDR3nt: TGTGCCAGCAGTGCGAGGGACAGAGAAAAACTGTTTTTT
d_gene: TRBD1; abundance: -; j_gene: TRBJ2-7; v_gene: TRBV11-1; CDR3aa: CASSSDRSPYEQYF; CDR3nt: TGTGCCAGCAGCTCGGACAGGTCCCCCTACGAGCAGTACTTC
d_gene: -; abundance: many; j_gene: TRBJ1-1; v_gene: TRBV5-1; CDR3aa: CASSPQGRVVTEAFF; CDR3nt: TGCGCCAGCAGCCCACAAGGGAGGGTTGTCACTGAAGCTTTCTTT
d_gene: TRBD1; abundance: -; j_gene: TRBJ1-4; v_gene: TRBV7-9; CDR3aa: CASSPWTGEKLFF; CDR3nt: TGTGCCAGCAGCCCCTGGACAGGCGAAAAACTGTTTTTT
d_gene: TRBD1; abundance: -; j_gene: TRBJ2-7; v_gene: TRBV30; CDR3aa: CAWIGDRDEQYF; CDR3nt: TGTGCCTGGATAGGGGACAGGGACGAGCAGTACTTC
d_gene: TRBD2; abundance: -; j_gene: TRBJ2-3; v_gene: TRBV5-1; CDR3aa: CASSFSTGGRDTQYF; CDR3nt: TGCGCCAGCAGCTTTAGTACGGGAGGGAGGGATACGCAGTATTTT
d_gene: TRBD2; abundance: once; j_gene: TRBJ2-1; v_gene: TRBV5-6; CDR3aa: CASSLGGTSGYNEQFF; CDR3nt: TGTGCCAGCAGCTTGGGTGGGACTAGCGGGTACAATGAGCAGTTCTTC
d_gene: -; abundance: -; j_gene: TRBJ1-5; v_gene: TRBV27; CDR3aa: CASSPEPSNQPQHF; CDR3nt: TGTGCCAGCAGTCCCGAGCCGAGCAATCAGCCCCAGCATTTT
d_gene: -; abundance: -; j_gene: TRBJ2-7; v_gene: TRBV10-2; CDR3aa: CASSQTGPYEQYF; CDR3nt: TGCGCCAGCAGCCAGACAGGACCCTACGAGCAGTACTTC
d_gene: -; abundance: -; j_gene: TRBJ1-5; v_gene: TRBV18; CDR3aa: CASSPGFNQPQHF; CDR3nt: TGTGCCAGCTCACCGGGCTTTAATCAGCCCCAGCATTTT
d_gene: TRBD1; abundance: -; j_gene: TRBJ2-7; v_gene: TRBV4-1; CDR3aa: CASSQEAPPGQPYEQYF; CDR3nt: TGCGCCAGCAGCCAGGAAGCGCCACCGGGACAGCCTTACGAGCAGTACTTC
d_gene: -; abundance: -; j_gene: TRBJ1-4; v_gene: TRBV6-5; CDR3aa: CASKRQALNEKLFF; CDR3nt: TGTGCCAGCAAGCGACAGGCCCTTAATGAAAAACTGTTTTTT
d_gene: -; abundance: -; j_gene: TRBJ2-6; v_gene: TRBV28; CDR3aa: CASGPPGTGANVLTF; CDR3nt: TGTGCCAGCGGCCCCCCCGGGACTGGGGCCAACGTCCTGACTTTC
d_gene: -; abundance: -; j_gene: TRBJ2-5; v_gene: TRBV5-6; CDR3aa: CASSLRETQYF; CDR3nt: TGTGCCAGCAGCTTGCGAGAGACCCAGTACTTC
d_gene: TRBD1; abundance: few; j_gene: TRBJ2-7; v_gene: TRBV25-1; CDR3aa: CASSDKRGQGVPYEQYF; CDR3nt: TGTGCCAGCAGTGATAAACGCGGACAGGGGGTCCCCTACGAGCAGTACTTC
d_gene: -; abundance: -; j_gene: TRBJ1-5; v_gene: TRBV5-1; CDR3aa: CARDQPQHF; CDR3nt: TGCGCCCGAGATCAGCCCCAGCATTTT
d_gene: TRBD1; abundance: -; j_gene: TRBJ2-7; v_gene: TRBV13; CDR3aa: CASSSTGTGFYEQYF; CDR3nt: TGTGCCAGCAGCTCTACCGGGACAGGCTTCTACGAGCAGTACTTC
d_gene: -; abundance: -; j_gene: TRBJ1-2; v_gene: TRBV5-6; CDR3aa: CASSPRESYGYTF; CDR3nt: TGTGCCAGCAGCCCGAGGGAGTCCTATGGCTACACCTTC
d_gene: TRBD1; abundance: few; j_gene: TRBJ1-2; v_gene: TRBV28; CDR3aa: CASSQALQGDGYTF; CDR3nt: TGTGCCAGCAGCCAAGCCTTACAGGGGGATGGCTACACCTTC
d_gene: -; abundance: once; j_gene: TRBJ1-1; v_gene: TRBV4-3; CDR3aa: CASSQGPGVGTEAFF; CDR3nt: TGCGCCAGCAGCCAAGGTCCAGGGGTGGGCACTGAAGCTTTCTTT
d_gene: TRBD2; abundance: -; j_gene: TRBJ2-3; v_gene: TRBV28; CDR3aa: CASSLELAGVADTQYF; CDR3nt: TGTGCCAGCAGTTTGGAACTAGCGGGAGTGGCAGATACGCAGTATTTT
d_gene: TRBD1; abundance: -; j_gene: TRBJ1-5; v_gene: TRBV28; CDR3aa: CASSPWTGSNQPQHF; CDR3nt: TGTGCCAGCAGCCCTTGGACAGGTAGCAATCAGCCCCAGCATTTT
d_gene: -; abundance: -; j_gene: TRBJ1-2; v_gene: TRBV2; CDR3aa: CASSLTGYDYGYTF; CDR3nt: TGTGCCAGCTCTCTCACAGGGTATGACTATGGCTACACCTTC
d_gene: -; abundance: once; j_gene: TRBJ1-1; v_gene: TRBV30; CDR3aa: CAWSDSGKNTEAFF; CDR3nt: TGTGCCTGGAGTGATTCAGGGAAGAACACTGAAGCTTTCTTT
d_gene: -; abundance: -; j_gene: TRBJ2-5; v_gene: TRBV28; CDR3aa: CASSLLGVGQETQYF; CDR3nt: TGTGCCAGCAGTTTATTAGGGGTTGGTCAAGAGACCCAGTACTTC
d_gene: -; abundance: -; j_gene: TRBJ1-4; v_gene: TRBV7-2; CDR3aa: CASSLNRERREKLFF; CDR3nt: TGTGCCAGCAGCCTAAACAGGGAGAGACGGGAAAAACTGTTTTTT
d_gene: TRBD1; abundance: -; j_gene: TRBJ2-7; v_gene: TRBV4-2; CDR3aa: CASSQESGQGSFYEQYF; CDR3nt: TGTGCCAGCAGCCAAGAGTCGGGACAGGGTAGTTTCTACGAGCAGTACTTC
d_gene: TRBD1; abundance: -; j_gene: TRBJ2-1; v_gene: TRBV4-1; CDR3aa: CASSQGQGEGEQFF; CDR3nt: TGCGCCAGCAGCCAGGGACAGGGGGAAGGTGAGCAGTTCTTC
d_gene: -; abundance: -; j_gene: TRBJ1-1; v_gene: TRBV4-2; CDR3aa: CASSQVRDTEAFF; CDR3nt: TGTGCCAGCAGCCAAGTGCGGGACACTGAAGCTTTCTTT
d_gene: TRBD2; abundance: few; j_gene: TRBJ2-1; v_gene: TRBV29-1; CDR3aa: CSVVSRLAGGLNEQFF; CDR3nt: TGCAGCGTTGTGAGCCGACTAGCGGGGGGCCTCAATGAGCAGTTCTTC
d_gene: TRBD2; abundance: -; j_gene: TRBJ2-3; v_gene: TRBV4-1; CDR3aa: CASSPGPGGLAGTTDTQYF; CDR3nt: TGCGCCAGCAGCCCCGGTCCAGGGGGACTAGCGGGGACCACAGATACGCAGTATTTT
d_gene: -; abundance: -; j_gene: TRBJ1-5; v_gene: TRBV7-2; CDR3aa: CASSPWARDQPQHF; CDR3nt: TGTGCCAGCAGCCCGTGGGCCCGTGATCAGCCCCAGCATTTT
d_gene: TRBD1; abundance: once; j_gene: TRBJ2-7; v_gene: TRBV10-3; CDR3aa: CAIREQGVHEQYF; CDR3nt: TGTGCCATCAGAGAACAGGGGGTCCACGAGCAGTACTTC
d_gene: TRBD1; abundance: -; j_gene: TRBJ1-3; v_gene: TRBV7-9; CDR3aa: CASSPGTASGNTIYF; CDR3nt: TGTGCCAGCAGCCCAGGGACAGCCTCTGGAAACACCATATATTTT
d_gene: -; abundance: -; j_gene: TRBJ1-1; v_gene: TRBV18; CDR3aa: CASSPLGQRTEAFF; CDR3nt: TGTGCCAGCTCACCACTCGGACAACGCACTGAAGCTTTCTTT
d_gene: -; abundance: -; j_gene: TRBJ2-7; v_gene: TRBV27; CDR3aa: CASSIKGDWEQYF; CDR3nt: TGTGCCAGCAGTATTAAAGGGGATTGGGAGCAGTACTTC
d_gene: -; abundance: -; j_gene: TRBJ2-5; v_gene: TRBV29-1; CDR3aa: CSVGETQYF; CDR3nt: TGCAGCGTCGGGGAGACCCAGTACTTC
d_gene: TRBD1; abundance: -; j_gene: TRBJ2-7; v_gene: TRBV11-2; CDR3aa: CASSLEAGGKQYF; CDR3nt: TGTGCCAGCAGCTTAGAGGCAGGGGGCAAGCAGTACTTC
d_gene: -; abundance: -; j_gene: TRBJ2-1; v_gene: TRBV6-5; CDR3aa: CASSYSYSSYNEQFF; CDR3nt: TGTGCCAGCAGTTACTCTTATAGCTCCTACAATGAGCAGTTCTTC
d_gene: TRBD2; abundance: -; j_gene: TRBJ2-1; v_gene: TRBV4-2; CDR3aa: CASSQETSGSVNEQFF; CDR3nt: TGTGCCAGCAGCCAAGAGACTAGCGGGAGCGTGAATGAGCAGTTCTTC
d_gene: -; abundance: -; j_gene: TRBJ1-2; v_gene: TRBV5-1; CDR3aa: CASSPELVATKEGYTF; CDR3nt: TGCGCCAGCAGCCCGGAACTGGTGGCTACTAAGGAGGGCTACACCTTC
d_gene: -; abundance: -; j_gene: TRBJ1-2; v_gene: TRBV5-8; CDR3aa: CASSLTGFYGYTF; CDR3nt: TGTGCCAGCAGCTTGACAGGGTTTTATGGCTACACCTTC
d_gene: -; abundance: -; j_gene: TRBJ1-2; v_gene: TRBV6-6; CDR3aa: CATTPSDYGYTF; CDR3nt: TGTGCCACAACCCCCAGTGACTATGGCTACACCTTC
d_gene: TRBD1; abundance: -; j_gene: TRBJ1-5; v_gene: TRBV7-2; CDR3aa: CASTRDRGQPQHF; CDR3nt: TGTGCCAGCACAAGGGACAGGGGGCAGCCCCAGCATTTT
d_gene: TRBD1; abundance: -; j_gene: TRBJ2-2; v_gene: TRBV5-4; CDR3aa: CASSFGDRGFTGELFF; CDR3nt: TGTGCCAGCAGCTTTGGGGACAGGGGGTTCACCGGGGAGCTGTTTTTT
d_gene: -; abundance: few; j_gene: TRBJ1-1; v_gene: TRBV5-8; CDR3aa: CASSLRGSSNTEAFF; CDR3nt: TGTGCCAGCAGCTTAAGGGGTTCATCGAACACTGAAGCTTTCTTT
d_gene: -; abundance: -; j_gene: TRBJ1-5; v_gene: TRBV7-2; CDR3aa: CASSLMLTVNQPQHF; CDR3nt: TGTGCCAGCAGCTTAATGCTTACGGTCAATCAGCCCCAGCATTTT